The entry below describes one TCR beta chain. Its antigen is unknown. This sample stems from a study of beta chain features in type 1 diabetes. Study background: Taken together, all samples contributed 95 million to 110 million examined sorted cells. General study findings and limits: Shorter TCRB CDR3s, moderately but significantly so, were found in Type 1 diabetes patients in all four CD4+ subsets.

Trimming took 4 bases from V and 4 from J, leaving 11 bases between them. Germline lookup yields CDR1 LNHDA and CDR2 SQIVND (reference sequence). The CDR3 is made up of 14 amino acids. The isolated RNA, all of it, was reverse transcribed, so expressed TCRB transcripts were what got sequenced. Repertoires were generated with immunoSEQ multiplex PCR, while TCRdb's copy carries only in-frame clones and drops some. This sample has 600,000 to 700,000 clones, with over 10% found just once. This chain connects TRBV19 to TRBJ1-5; weak D call: TRBD1 (5 bases). The source of this sequence is a man between 18 and 35 years old with type 1 diabetes. Sequencing was carried out using naive CD4+ T cells from blood. The CDR3 DNA follows: TGTGCCAGTAGTACCGGGACGGAAAATCAGCCCCAGCATTTT. This codes for CASSTGTENQPQHF.